The source of this TCR beta chain is a study of OX40 agonist ivuxolimab in advanced cancers. About the research overall: The patients' treatment was ivuxolimab, an agonistic anti-OX40 (CD134) antibody. The study gave patients intravenous ivuxolimab at 0.01 to 10 mg/kg every 2 weeks. Whole-study findings and limits: Also showing low normalized T-cell clonal expansion were some of the nonresponders.

With baseline, cycle 4 day 1, and cycle 7 day 1 as timepoints, blood was sampled. Remarks on this clone: As yet, its antigen is unknown.

Profiled with immunoSEQ multiplex PCR; TCRdb holds only in-frame clones, not every one. The table lists more than 15,000 clones, 75% to 90% of them singletons, with 30% in the top ten. The length of the CDR3 is 14 residues. The germline V gene encodes CDR1 SGHVS and CDR2 FQNEAQ. The clonotype was recovered from an adult with an advanced solid tumor such as melanoma, head and neck, liver or kidney cancer. The V call is TRBV7-8, the J call TRBJ2-5; possible D gene TRBD2, 5 bases. The end of the DNA is better explained by TRBJ2-7, so the J call may be wrong. Sample: CD4+ or CD8+ T cells sorted from blood, taken in a trial of the OX40 agonist ivuxolimab. CDR3 residues: CASSLISDSYEQYF. CDR3 DNA sequence: TGTGCCAGCAGCTTGATTAGCGACTCCTACGAGCAGTACTTC.